A selection of T cell receptor beta chains follows, all from one sample in a study of T cells in Graves' hyperthyroidism and ophthalmopathy. TCRdb re-analysed the multiplex PCR reads in MiXCR, keeping a single row per CDR3 protein. The table shows roughly 290,000 distinct CDR3 sequences, with approximately 14% occurring only once. The sequenced material came from blood. All receptors derive from a woman aged 40 to 49 with Graves' hyperthyroidism. Both conserved end residues are part of each CDR3. The order of the fields is D gene, J gene, V gene, clone size, CDR3 DNA, CDR3 protein. A D gene is named only where the DNA matches it firmly. Size tells how often a clone was seen, or its class if it is expanded.

. | TRBJ1-5 | TRBV28 | many | TGTGCCAGCAGTTACTCCAGCTCCAATCAGCCCCAGCATTTT | CASSYSSSNQPQHF
TRBD2 | TRBJ2-3 | TRBV7-9 | many | TGTGCCAGCAGCCAGTCGACTAGCGGGACGGTAGATACGCAGTATTTT | CASSQSTSGTVDTQYF
TRBD2 | TRBJ2-3 | TRBV12-3/TRBV12-4 | many | TGTGCCAGCAGGCCGGGGGGGACTAGCGGGAGTTTTTCAGATACGCAGTATTTT | CASRPGGTSGSFSDTQYF
. | TRBJ1-5 | TRBV2 | many | TGTGCCAGCAGTCTGGAGGGGTGGAGGCAGCCCCAGCATTTT | CASSLEGWRQPQHF
. | TRBJ2-2 | TRBV15 | many | TGTGCCACCAGCAGAGATTACTTCACCGGGGAGCTGTTTTTT | CATSRDYFTGELFF
. | TRBJ1-1 | TRBV12-3/TRBV12-4 | many | TGTGCCAGCAGTTCTAACAGGAACACTGAAGCTTTCTTT | CASSSNRNTEAFF
TRBD2 | TRBJ2-1 | TRBV29-1 | many | TGCAGCGTTGGAAGGACTAGCGGCTACAATGAGCAGTTCTTC | CSVGRTSGYNEQFF
TRBD1 | TRBJ2-1 | TRBV12-3/TRBV12-4 | many | TGTGCCAGCAGAAGAGGGACAGGGGGATTCGAGCAGTTCTTC | CASRRGTGGFEQFF
TRBD1 | TRBJ2-3 | TRBV7-2 | many | TGTGCCAGCAGCTTACAGGGGGCGATAAGCACAGATACGCAGTATTTT | CASSLQGAISTDTQYF
TRBD2 | TRBJ2-2 | TRBV7-9 | many | TGTGCCAGCAGCTTAGTGTTGCGGGAGTTCGGGGAGCTGTTTTTT | CASSLVLREFGELFF
TRBD2 | TRBJ2-7 | TRBV20-1 | many | TGCAGTGCTAAAGGGACTAGCGGGGGGTACGAGCAGTACTTC | CSAKGTSGGYEQYF
TRBD1 | TRBJ2-7 | TRBV14 | few | TGTGCCAGCAGCCAATCCGGGACAGGGAGGACCTACGAGCAGTACTTC | CASSQSGTGRTYEQYF
. | TRBJ2-1 | TRBV5-6 | few | TGTGCCAGCAGCTTGTGGGGGACCCGCGACAAGCAGTTCTTC | CASSLWGTRDKQFF
. | TRBJ2-5 | TRBV3-1 | many | TGTGCCAGCAGCCAAGCGCCAGGCGAACAAGAGACCCAGTACTTC | CASSQAPGEQETQYF
. | TRBJ1-4 | TRBV24-1 | few | TGTGCCACCAGCGACGCAGGGGTCGGAGCTAATGAAAAACTGTTTTTT | CATSDAGVGANEKLFF
. | TRBJ2-5 | TRBV4-1 | many | TGCGCCAGCAGCCAAGAAGGGGGTTTCCAAGAGACCCAGTACTTC | CASSQEGGFQETQYF